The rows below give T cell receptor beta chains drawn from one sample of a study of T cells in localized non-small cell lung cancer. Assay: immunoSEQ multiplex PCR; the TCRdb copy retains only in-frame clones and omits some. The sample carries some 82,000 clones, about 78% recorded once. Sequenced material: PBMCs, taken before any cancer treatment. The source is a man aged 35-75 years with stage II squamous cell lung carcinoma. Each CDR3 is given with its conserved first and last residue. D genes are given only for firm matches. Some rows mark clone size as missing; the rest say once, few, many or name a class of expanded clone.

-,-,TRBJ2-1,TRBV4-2,CASSHAPFGGDYNEQFF,TGTGCCAGCAGCCACGCCCCATTTGGTGGAGATTACAATGAGCAGTTCTTC
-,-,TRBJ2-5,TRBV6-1,CASSEGYRVQETQYF,TGTGCCAGCAGTGAAGGCTACAGGGTACAAGAGACCCAGTACTTC
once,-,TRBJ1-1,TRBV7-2,CASSTPQALNTEAFF,TGTGCCAGCAGCACTCCACAGGCCCTAAACACTGAAGCTTTCTTT
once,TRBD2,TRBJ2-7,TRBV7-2,CASSTGTTIYEQYF,TGTGCCAGCAGCACCGGGACTACCATATACGAGCAGTACTTC
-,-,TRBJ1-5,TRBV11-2,CASSLGVGNYQPQHF,TGTGCCAGCAGCTTAGGAGTGGGTAACTATCAGCCCCAGCATTTT
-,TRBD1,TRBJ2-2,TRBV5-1,CASSRTGGAVGELFF,TGCGCCAGCAGCCGGACAGGGGGCGCGGTCGGGGAGCTGTTTTTT
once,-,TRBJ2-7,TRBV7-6,CASSLGVPYEQYF,TGTGCCAGCAGCTTAGGCGTTCCCTACGAGCAGTACTTC
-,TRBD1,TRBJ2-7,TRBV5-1,CASSLRTGGFSYEQYF,TGCGCCAGCAGCTTAAGGACAGGCGGGTTCTCCTACGAGCAGTACTTC
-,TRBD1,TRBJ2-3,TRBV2,CASSEGQGARRTQYF,TGTGCCAGCAGTGAGGGGCAGGGGGCCCGACGTACGCAGTATTTT
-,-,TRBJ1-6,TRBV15,CATSSRLNNSPLHF,TGTGCCACCAGCAGTCGATTAAATAATTCACCCCTCCACTTT
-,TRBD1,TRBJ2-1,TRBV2,CASSDRQGNYNEQFF,TGTGCCAGCAGTGATCGACAGGGAAATTACAATGAGCAGTTCTTC
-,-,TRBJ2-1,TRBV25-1,CASGENVIYNEQFF,TGTGCCAGTGGGGAGAACGTTATCTACAATGAGCAGTTCTTC
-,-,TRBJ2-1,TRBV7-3,CASSSWTNSYNEQFF,TGTGCCAGCAGCTCCTGGACTAACTCCTACAATGAGCAGTTCTTC
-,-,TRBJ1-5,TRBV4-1,CASSHPTSHNQPQHF,TGCGCCAGCAGCCACCCGACAAGCCATAATCAGCCCCAGCATTTT
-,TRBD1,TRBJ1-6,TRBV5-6,CASSLTGDDWTLHF,TGTGCCAGCAGCTTGACAGGGGATGACTGGACCCTCCACTTT
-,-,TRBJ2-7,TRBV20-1,CSAPRGYEQYF,TGCAGTGCTCCCCGCGGGTACGAGCAGTACTTC
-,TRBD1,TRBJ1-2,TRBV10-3,CAIRKGRIGTPGGGYTF,TGTGCCATCAGGAAGGGAAGGATCGGGACACCAGGGGGTGGCTACACCTTC
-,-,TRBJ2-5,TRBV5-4,CASSLGRGGRVRETQYF,TGTGCCAGCAGCTTGGGCCGTGGGGGTAGAGTTCGAGAGACCCAGTACTTC
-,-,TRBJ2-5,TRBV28,CASTRGADVETQYF,TGTGCCAGCACGCGCGGGGCGGATGTGGAGACCCAGTACTTC
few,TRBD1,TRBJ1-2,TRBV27,CASSSPGQGYTF,TGTGCCAGCTCCTCCCCTGGACAGGGGTACACCTTC
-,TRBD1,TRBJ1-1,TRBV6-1,CASSSGGENTEAFF,TGTGCCAGCAGTTCAGGGGGGGAGAACACTGAAGCTTTCTTT
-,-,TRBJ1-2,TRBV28,CASSPGQDYGYTF,TGTGCCAGCAGTCCGGGACAAGACTATGGCTACACCTTC
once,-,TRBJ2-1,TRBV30,CAWEGGDDNEQFF,TGTGCCTGGGAGGGGGGGGACGACAATGAGCAGTTCTTC
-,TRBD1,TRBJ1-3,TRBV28,CASSTTGDGGNTIYF,TGTGCCAGCAGCACCACAGGGGATGGTGGAAACACCATATATTTT
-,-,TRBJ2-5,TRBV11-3,CASSPGTATGAQYF,TGTGCCAGCAGCCCAGGGACAGCTACGGGAGCCCAGTACTTC
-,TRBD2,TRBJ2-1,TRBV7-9,CASSLTSGRSYNEQFF,TGTGCCAGCAGCTTAACTAGCGGACGCTCCTACAATGAGCAGTTCTTC
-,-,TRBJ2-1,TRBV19,CASSAAGIVNEQFF,TGTGCCAGTAGTGCCGCGGGAATCGTCAATGAGCAGTTCTTC
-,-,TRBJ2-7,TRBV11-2,CASSLYQWGSYEQYF,TGTGCCAGCAGCTTATATCAATGGGGTTCCTACGAGCAGTACTTC
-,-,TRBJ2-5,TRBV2,CASYRDNHQETQYF,TGTGCCAGCTACCGGGACAATCATCAAGAGACCCAGTACTTC
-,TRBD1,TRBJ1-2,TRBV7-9,CASSAGTGRLYGYTF,TGTGCCAGCAGCGCCGGGACAGGGAGACTCTATGGCTACACCTTC
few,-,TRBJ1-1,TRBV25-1,CASSEYRVGYRAFF,TGTGCCAGCAGTGAATATAGGGTAGGTTACCGAGCTTTCTTT
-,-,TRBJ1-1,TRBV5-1,CASSPLGGGNTEAFF,TGCGCCAGCAGCCCCCTAGGGGGAGGGAACACTGAAGCTTTCTTT
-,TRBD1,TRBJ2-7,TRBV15,CATSRTGPTYEQYF,TGTGCCACCTCTCGGACAGGTCCAACCTACGAGCAGTACTTC
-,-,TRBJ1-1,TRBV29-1,CSVVSQLNTEAFF,TGCAGCGTTGTAAGCCAGTTGAACACTGAAGCTTTCTTT
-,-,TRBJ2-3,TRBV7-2,CASSSVRAADTQYF,TGTGCCAGCAGCTCGGTTCGGGCGGCAGATACGCAGTATTTT
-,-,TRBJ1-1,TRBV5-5,CASSLEWATEAFF,TGTGCCAGCAGCTTGGAATGGGCCACTGAAGCTTTCTTT
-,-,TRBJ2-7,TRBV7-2,CASSLSYEQYF,TGTGCCAGCAGCTTATCCTACGAGCAGTACTTC
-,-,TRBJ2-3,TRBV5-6,CASSAGTTSTDTQYF,TGTGCCAGCAGCGCCGGGACAACTAGCACAGATACGCAGTATTTT
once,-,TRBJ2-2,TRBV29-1,CSVSPEGTGELFF,TGCAGCGTGTCTCCGGAGGGGACCGGGGAGCTGTTTTTT
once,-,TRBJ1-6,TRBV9,CASSAWDVAQGSPLHF,TGTGCCAGCAGCGCTTGGGACGTCGCCCAAGGTTCACCCCTCCACTTT
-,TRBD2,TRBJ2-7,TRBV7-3,CASSLGSGGATYEQYF,TGTGCCAGCAGCTTAGGAAGCGGGGGCGCTACCTACGAGCAGTACTTC
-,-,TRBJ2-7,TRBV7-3,CASSLRGGEQYF,TGTGCCAGCAGCTTAAGGGGCGGCGAGCAGTACTTC
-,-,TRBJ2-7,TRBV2,CASRNQGTYEQYF,TGTGCCAGCAGAAATCAGGGGACCTACGAGCAGTACTTC
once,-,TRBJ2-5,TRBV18,CASSPQGSETQYF,TGTGCCAGCTCACCTCAGGGTAGCGAGACCCAGTACTTC
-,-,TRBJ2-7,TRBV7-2,CASSSPFSTGSYEQYF,TGTGCCAGCAGCTCCCCGTTTTCGACCGGCTCCTACGAGCAGTACTTC
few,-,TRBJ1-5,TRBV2,CASSERRGNQPQHF,TGTGCCAGCAGTGAACGAAGGGGCAATCAGCCCCAGCATTTT
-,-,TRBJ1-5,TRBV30,CAWSGGINQPQHF,TGTGCCTGGAGTGGAGGTATCAATCAGCCCCAGCATTTT
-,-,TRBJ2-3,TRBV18,CASSPGGGTDTQYF,TGTGCCAGCTCCCCTGGAGGTGGCACAGATACGCAGTATTTT
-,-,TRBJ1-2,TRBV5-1,CASSPDLDRYYGYTF,TGCGCCAGCAGCCCGGACCTAGATCGATACTATGGCTACACCTTC
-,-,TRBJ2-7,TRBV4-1,CASSQRPSPPRGEQYF,TGCGCCAGCAGCCAACGACCGTCCCCCCCGAGGGGCGAGCAGTACTTC
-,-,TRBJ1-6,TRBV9,CASSQPFSPLHF,TGTGCCAGCAGCCAGCCATTTTCACCCCTCCACTTT
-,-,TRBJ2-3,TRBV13,CASSHLDGTDTQYF,TGTGCCAGCAGCCACCTCGACGGCACAGATACGCAGTATTTT
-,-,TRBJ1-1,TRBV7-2,CASSLWGQNTEAFF,TGTGCCAGCAGCTTATGGGGACAGAACACTGAAGCTTTCTTT
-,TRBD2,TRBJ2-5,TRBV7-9,CATYLAEETQYF,TGTGCCACCTATCTAGCGGAAGAGACCCAGTACTTC
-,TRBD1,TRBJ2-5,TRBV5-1,CASSSGQPQETQYF,TGCGCCAGCAGTTCGGGACAGCCCCAAGAGACCCAGTACTTC